The 21 T cell receptor beta chains given below trace back to one sample, sequenced in a study of blood T cell repertoires in COVID-19. Using immunoSEQ multiplex PCR, the repertoire was profiled, and TCRdb retains in-frame clones only, with some absent. The repertoire holds 200,000 or so clones, with 86% as singletons. Sequencing was performed on peripheral blood. Receptor source: a woman between 45 and 60 years old with acute or convalescent COVID-19.

This clone was observed a single time. The chain recombines TRBV12-2 with TRBJ1-5; the table calls TRBD1, which could not be checked here. TRBV12-2 is tagged as a pseudogene. CDR3 length: 18 amino acids. The CDR3 loop is CASRHRQNRGMDNQPQHF. DNA of the CDR3: TGTGCAAGTCGCCATAGACAGAACAGGGGTATGGACAATCAGCCCCAGCATTTT.

The table lists this clone with a few counts. The CDR3 loop reads CSVPGQLKNIQYF. The CDR3 nucleotides are TGCAGCGTTCCGGGACAGCTGAAAAACATTCAGTACTTC. The genes are TRBV29-1 and TRBJ2-4; 7 nucleotides align to TRBD1. V was pared by 5 bases and J by 4 bases, with 5 bases of the junction left unmatched. This CDR3 is built from 13 residues. Germline values: CDR1 SQVTM, CDR2 ANQGSEA. The full variable domain, completed using reference TRBV29-1 and TRBJ2-4, is SAVISQKPSRDICQRGTSLTIQCQVDSQVTMMFWYRQQPGQSLTLIATANQGSEATYESGFVIDKFPISRPNLTFSTLTVSNMSPEDSSIYLCSVPGQLKNIQYFGAGTRLSVL.

The chain combines TRBV4-1 with TRBJ2-1; 10 positions match TRBD2. The trim removed 2 bases at V and 7 bases at J, leaving 11 bases unmatched. The CDR3 is 17 amino acids. Looked up from germline, CDR1 is MGHRA and CDR2 is YSYEKL. CDR3 region: CASSQHSSGSAGNEQFF. Here the CDR3 DNA reads TGCGCCAGCAGCCAACATTCTAGCGGGAGTGCAGGGAATGAGCAGTTCTTC.

The chain is built from TRBV27 and TRBJ2-5; D may be TRBD2 (5 bases). Germline CDR1 MNHEY, CDR2 SMNVEV (reference sequence). The ends were cut back, 6 bases at V and 2 bases at J, with 13 bases in the middle. The CDR3 consists of 14 residues. The CDR3 DNA follows: TGTGCCAGCAGCTCTGCGGGCATTCAAGAGACCCAGTACTTC. Translation: CASSSAGIQETQYF.

The rearrangement uses TRBV9 and TRBJ2-2, with 8 bases that match TRBD2. V dropped 2 bases and J dropped 3; count of bases not matched to a gene: 3. Germline CDR1 SGDLS, CDR2 YYNGEE. CDR3 length equals 15 residues. Written as DNA, the CDR3 is TGTGCCAGCAGCGTCCTAGCGGGCGACACCGGGGAGCTGTTTTTT. Residues: CASSVLAGDTGELFF.

This chain joins TRBV6-2 or TRBV6-3 and TRBJ1-5; 8 nucleotides align to TRBD1. CDR3 length equals 16 residues. CDR1 MNHEY and CDR2 SVGEGT come from the germline V gene. After removal of 5 bases from V and 2 bases from J, the junction contained 8 bases not matched to a gene. The DNA of the CDR3 is TGTGCCAGCAGTACTGACAGGGGTCAACGCAATCAGCCCCAGCATTTT. Protein product: CASSTDRGQRNQPQHF.

The genes are TRBV10-3 and TRBJ2-4; D unresolved. Trimming took 0 bases from V and 0 from J, leaving 9 bases between them. The CDR3 has 16 amino acids. Germline loops: CDR1 ENHRY, CDR2 SYGVKD. The CDR3: CAISESIQLAKNIQYF. CDR3 DNA: TGTGCCATCAGTGAGTCAATACAGTTAGCCAAAAACATTCAGTACTTC.

The chain has TRBV30 and TRBJ1-4; 8 bases fit TRBD1. The CDR3 has 16 residues. CDR1 and CDR2 (germline): GTSNPN, SVGIG (reference sequence). Trimming cost V 3 bases and J 4 bases; bases outside gene matches: 10. The CDR3 DNA follows: TGTGCCTGGAGCGCATCAGTGACAGGGGTTAATGAAAAACTGTTTTTT. Protein: CAWSASVTGVNEKLFF.

V is TRBV9 and J is TRBJ2-1; D remains unclear. This CDR3 has 16 residues. Germline V gene lookup returns CDR1 SGDLS and CDR2 YYNGEE. V was cut by 0 bases and J by 3 bases, with 13 bases left in between. CDR3 residues: CASSVGVSHLYNEQFF. Here the CDR3 DNA reads TGTGCCAGCAGCGTAGGGGTTAGCCACCTCTACAATGAGCAGTTCTTC.

J is TRBJ2-2 and V is TRBV5-4, with 7 bases matching TRBD1. Germline V gene sequence: CDR1 SGHNT, CDR2 YYREEE (reference sequence). V lost 5 bases and J lost 0; bases outside the gene matches: 4. This CDR3 spans 15 amino acids. CDR3 residues: CASRPGQTNTGELFF. The CDR3 region has the DNA TGTGCCAGCAGACCGGGACAGACGAACACCGGGGAGCTGTTTTTT.

The J gene is TRBJ1-2, the V gene TRBV11-2; 7 nucleotides agree with TRBD1. This CDR3 is 14 amino acids long. The V gene end was trimmed by 5 bases and the J gene end by 4 bases; junction bases not matched to a gene: 7. CDR1 is SGHAT, CDR2 FQNNGV, per germline. CDR3 residues: CASSPQTGIYGYTF. In DNA, the CDR3 is TGTGCCAGCAGCCCCCAGACAGGGATCTATGGCTACACCTTC.

This clone was recorded many times. This chain uses TRBV20-1 with TRBJ1-2; TRBD1 matches 9 bases. The CDR3 runs to 15 residues. V shed 3 bases, J shed 7 bases, and the junction held 12 bases outside the gene matches. Germline assignment: CDR1 DFQATT and CDR2 SNEGSKA (reference sequence). In DNA, the CDR3 is TGCAGTGCTAGTACGGATACAGGGGGCGGAGGTGGCTACACCTTC. This sequence encodes CSASTDTGGGGGYTF.

V and J are TRBV4-3 and TRBJ2-7; TRBD1 might be the D (6 bases). Germline loops: CDR1 LGHNA, CDR2 YSLEER. Trimming cost V 0 bases and J 3 bases, with 15 bases left between them. The CDR3 contains 16 residues. The DNA for the CDR3 is TGCGCCAGCAGCCAAGAGCTCCCCCCGGGACACTACGAGCAGTACTTC. This gives the protein CASSQELPPGHYEQYF.

V usage is TRBV7-2 and J usage is TRBJ2-7, with 8 positions matching TRBD1. The CDR3 length is 14 residues. J was trimmed by 1 base and V by 5 bases; bases with no gene match: 4. Germline CDR1 and CDR2: SGHTA and FQGNSA. In nucleotides, the CDR3 is TGTGCCAGCAGCCGGGGACAGGCATCCTACGAGCAGTACTTC. Its protein product is CASSRGQASYEQYF.

The rearrangement joins TRBV3-1 (or the pseudogene TRBV3-2) to TRBJ1-2; D is possibly TRBD1 (6 bases). Per germline, CDR1 LGHDT and CDR2 YNNKEL (reference sequence). The CDR3 spans 14 residues. The V end lost 6 bases, the J end lost 4 bases, and 15 bases lay between the germline ends. CDR3 sequence reads: CASRPRGYSYGYTF. The CDR3 coding sequence is TGTGCCAGCAGACCCAGGGGTTATAGCTATGGCTACACCTTC.

The chain joins TRBV5-1 to TRBJ2-7; 7 bases map to TRBD2. The CDR3 is 14 residues long. Germline V gene data show CDR1 as SGHRS and CDR2 as YFSETQ. Germline trimming cut 0 bases from V and 3 bases from J; bases unmatched to any gene: 3. The CDR3, as DNA: TGCGCCAGCAGCTTGGCTAGCGGAAGCTACGAGCAGTACTTC. This translates into CASSLASGSYEQYF.

This clone has only one observation. The V gene is TRBV18, the J gene TRBJ2-5; D possibly corresponds to TRBD2 (6 bases). This CDR3 is 14 amino acids long. Germline lookup yields CDR1 KGHSH and CDR2 LQKENI. V was trimmed by 3 bases and J by 7 bases, leaving 15 bases between them. The CDR3 nucleotides read TGTGCCAGCTCACCCGGGACTCAGGCTGGGACCCAGTACTTC. Its protein product is CASSPGTQAGTQYF.

The count of this clone is one. The chain links TRBV4-1 to TRBJ1-1; D not certain. The V gene lost 3 bases and the J gene lost 5 bases, with 16 bases spanning the gap. This CDR3 is built from 15 residues. Germline assignment: CDR1 MGHRA and CDR2 YSYEKL. The CDR3: CASSHFMRAGTEAFF. The CDR3 DNA reads TGCGCCAGCAGCCACTTTATGCGGGCCGGTACTGAAGCTTTCTTT.

This clone was observed a single time. The J gene is TRBJ2-6, the V gene TRBV7-9, with 9 bases identical to TRBD1. CDR1 SEHNR and CDR2 FQNEAQ come from the germline V gene (reference sequence). The V and J ends lost 5 bases and 0 bases, in that order; junction bases with no gene match: 11. This CDR3 is built from 19 residues. This CDR3 reads CASSRGTGTGISGANVLTF. The DNA of the CDR3 is TGTGCCAGCAGCAGAGGAACCGGGACAGGGATCTCTGGGGCCAACGTCCTGACTTTC.

The V call is TRBV7-8, the J call TRBJ2-1, with 8 bases aligning to TRBD1. The CDR3 length is 13 residues. Germline V lookup: CDR1 SGHVS, CDR2 FQNEAQ. The V gene end was trimmed by 4 bases and the J gene end by 5 bases; junction bases not matched to a gene: 1. The CDR3 loop is CASSSTGDNEQFF. The CDR3 coding sequence is TGTGCCAGCAGCTCGACAGGGGACAATGAGCAGTTCTTC.

CDR3 nucleotide sequence: TGTGCCAGCAGCTACCCTTTGACTAGCGCTTCTGAGCAGTTCTTC. Protein: CASSYPLTSASEQFF. This chain uses TRBV7-2 with TRBJ2-1; 8 bases line up with TRBD2. The CDR3 length is 15 residues. The germline gives CDR1 SGHTA, CDR2 FQGNSA. V was clipped by 4 bases and J by 9 bases; unmatched bases: 11. The whole variable domain, remainder taken from reference TRBV7-2 and TRBJ2-1, is GAGVSQSPSNKVTEKGKDVELRCDPISGHTALYWYRQSLGQGLEFLIYFQGNSAPDKSGLPSDRFSAERTGGSVSTLTIQRTQQEDSAVYLCASSYPLTSASEQFFGPGTRLTVL.